The text below deals with one T cell receptor beta chain. This specimen belongs to a study of cytomegalovirus exposure and HLA in healthy donors. 60 Vbeta and 13 Jbeta primers were used in PCR. Sequencing used immunoSEQ multiplex PCR; TCRdb keeps in-frame clones, though not all of them. Among about 160,000 clones listed, about 80% were seen once. Germline CDR1 is LNHNV and CDR2 is YYDKDF (reference sequence). Trimming at V came to 4 bases and at J to 2 bases, leaving 10 bases not matched to a gene. The CDR3 is 17 amino acids. The sequence was obtained from a man in his thirties or forties in good health and CMV-seronegative. The chain is built from TRBV15 and TRBJ2-3; TRBD2 aligns across 9 bases. The sequencing sample was made of PBMCs. CDR3 sequence (DNA): TGTGCCACCAGCAATCCTTTAGCGGGGGTGATCACAGATACGCAGTATTTT. Translated: CATSNPLAGVITDTQYF.